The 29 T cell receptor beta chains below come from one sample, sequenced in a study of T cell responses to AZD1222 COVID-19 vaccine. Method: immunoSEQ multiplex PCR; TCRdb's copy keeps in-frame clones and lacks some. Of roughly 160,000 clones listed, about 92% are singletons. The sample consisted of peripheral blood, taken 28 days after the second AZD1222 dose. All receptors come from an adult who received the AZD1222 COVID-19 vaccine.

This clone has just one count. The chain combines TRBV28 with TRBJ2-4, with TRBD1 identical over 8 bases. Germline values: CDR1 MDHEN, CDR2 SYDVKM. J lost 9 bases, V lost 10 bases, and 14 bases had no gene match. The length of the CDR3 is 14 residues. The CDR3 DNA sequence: TGTGCCATTCTGGGCAGGGGGCATGGGGGCATTCAGTACTTC. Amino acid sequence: CAILGRGHGGIQYF.

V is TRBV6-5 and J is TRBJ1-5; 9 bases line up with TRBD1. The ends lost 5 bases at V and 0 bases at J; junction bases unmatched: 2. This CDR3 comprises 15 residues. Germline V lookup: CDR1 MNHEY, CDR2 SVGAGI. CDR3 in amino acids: CASSRTGVSNQPQHF. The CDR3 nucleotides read TGTGCCAGCAGTCGGACAGGGGTTAGCAATCAGCCCCAGCATTTT.

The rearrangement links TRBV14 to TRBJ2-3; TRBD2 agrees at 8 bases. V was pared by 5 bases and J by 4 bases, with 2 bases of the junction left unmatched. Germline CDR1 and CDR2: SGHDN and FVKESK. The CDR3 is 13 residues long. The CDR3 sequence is CASSAGGADTQYF. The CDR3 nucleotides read TGTGCCAGCAGCGCGGGGGGAGCAGATACGCAGTATTTT.

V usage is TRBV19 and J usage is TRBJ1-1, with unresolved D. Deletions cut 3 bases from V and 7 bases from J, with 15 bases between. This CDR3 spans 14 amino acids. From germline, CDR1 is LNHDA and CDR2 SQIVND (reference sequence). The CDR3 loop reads CASSINPETDEAFF. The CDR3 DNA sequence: TGTGCCAGTAGTATTAACCCAGAAACCGATGAAGCTTTCTTT.

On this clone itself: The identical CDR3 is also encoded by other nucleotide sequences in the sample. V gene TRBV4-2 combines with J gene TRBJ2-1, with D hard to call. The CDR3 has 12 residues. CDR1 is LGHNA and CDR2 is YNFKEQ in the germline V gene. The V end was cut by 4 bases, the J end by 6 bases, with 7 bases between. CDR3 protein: CASSPTGNEQFF. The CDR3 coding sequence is TGTGCCAGCAGCCCGACGGGCAATGAGCAGTTCTTC.

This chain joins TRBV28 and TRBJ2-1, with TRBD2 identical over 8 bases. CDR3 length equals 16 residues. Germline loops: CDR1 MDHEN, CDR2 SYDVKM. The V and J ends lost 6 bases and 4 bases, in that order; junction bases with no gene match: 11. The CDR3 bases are TGTGCCAGCAGCGAGACGGCGGGGGGTCGGTACAATGAGCAGTTCTTC. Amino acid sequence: CASSETAGGRYNEQFF. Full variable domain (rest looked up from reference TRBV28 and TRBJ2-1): DVKVTQSSRYLVKRTGEKVFLECVQDMDHENMFWYRQDPGLGLRLIYFSYDVKMKEKGDIPEGYSVSREKKERFSLILESASTNQTSMYLCASSETAGGRYNEQFFGPGTRLTVL.

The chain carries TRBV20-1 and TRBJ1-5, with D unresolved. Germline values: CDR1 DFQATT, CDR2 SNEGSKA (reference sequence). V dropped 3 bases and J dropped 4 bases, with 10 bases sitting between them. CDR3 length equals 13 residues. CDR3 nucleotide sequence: TGCAGTGCTAGTTCTGACCCGAATCAGCCCCAGCATTTT. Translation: CSASSDPNQPQHF.

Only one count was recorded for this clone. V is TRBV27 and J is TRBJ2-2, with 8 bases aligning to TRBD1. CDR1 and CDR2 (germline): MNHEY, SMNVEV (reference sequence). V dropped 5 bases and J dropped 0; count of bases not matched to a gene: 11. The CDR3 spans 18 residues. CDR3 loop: CASSPWTGSKANTGELFF. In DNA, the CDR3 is TGTGCCAGCAGTCCATGGACAGGGAGTAAGGCGAACACCGGGGAGCTGTTTTTT.

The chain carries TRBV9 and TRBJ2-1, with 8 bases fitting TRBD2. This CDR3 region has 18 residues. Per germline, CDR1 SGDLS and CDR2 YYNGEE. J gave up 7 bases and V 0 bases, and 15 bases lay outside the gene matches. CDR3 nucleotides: TGTGCCAGCAGCGTAGCCTGGGGGGGCAGCGGGAGACGGAATGAGCAGTTCTTC. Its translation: CASSVAWGGSGRRNEQFF.

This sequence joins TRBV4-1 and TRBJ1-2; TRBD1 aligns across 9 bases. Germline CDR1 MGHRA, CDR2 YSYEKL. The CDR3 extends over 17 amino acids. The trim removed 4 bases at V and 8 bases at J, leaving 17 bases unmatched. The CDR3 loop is CASSPGTGRINRRGYTF. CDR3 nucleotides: TGCGCCAGCAGCCCCGGGACAGGGAGGATAAACCGGCGGGGCTACACCTTC.

The CDR3 DNA sequence: TGTGCCAGCAGCCCGACAAGTTTGGGGCAGTACTTC. Translating gives CASSPTSLGQYF. The rearrangement uses TRBV28 and TRBJ2-7; D not certain. The length of the CDR3 is 12 residues. The germline V gene has CDR1 MDHEN and CDR2 SYDVKM. Trimming took off 6 bases at V and 9 bases at J, with 15 bases between the two ends.

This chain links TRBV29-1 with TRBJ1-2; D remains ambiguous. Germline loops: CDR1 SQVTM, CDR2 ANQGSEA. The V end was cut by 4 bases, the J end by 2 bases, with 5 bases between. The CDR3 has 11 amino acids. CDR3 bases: TGCAGCGTTGCGGCGAACTATGGCTACACCTTC. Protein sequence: CSVAANYGYTF.

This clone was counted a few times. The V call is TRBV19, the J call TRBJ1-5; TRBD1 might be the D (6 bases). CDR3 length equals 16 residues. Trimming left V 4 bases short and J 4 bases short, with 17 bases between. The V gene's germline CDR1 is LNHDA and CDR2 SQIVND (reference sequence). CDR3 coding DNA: TGTGCCAGTAGTACCCCGGAGAGGGGGGGTAATCAGCCCCAGCATTTT. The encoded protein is CASSTPERGGNQPQHF.

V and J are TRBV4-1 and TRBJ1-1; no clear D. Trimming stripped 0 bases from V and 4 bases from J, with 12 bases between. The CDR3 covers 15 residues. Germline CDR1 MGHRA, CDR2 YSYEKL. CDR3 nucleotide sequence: TGCGCCAGCAGCCAAGAGGAGGGAATGGTCACTGAAGCTTTCTTT. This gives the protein CASSQEEGMVTEAFF.

Here the CDR3 reads CASSMTPQGTGEKLFF. CDR3 in DNA: TGTGCCAGTAGTATGACCCCTCAGGGGACAGGGGAAAAACTGTTTTTT. The chain combines TRBV19 with TRBJ1-4, with TRBD1 matching 9 bases. After removal of 3 bases from V and 8 bases from J, the junction contained 10 bases not matched to a gene. The CDR3 runs 16 residues. Germline-derived CDR1 and CDR2 are LNHDA and SQIVND (reference sequence).

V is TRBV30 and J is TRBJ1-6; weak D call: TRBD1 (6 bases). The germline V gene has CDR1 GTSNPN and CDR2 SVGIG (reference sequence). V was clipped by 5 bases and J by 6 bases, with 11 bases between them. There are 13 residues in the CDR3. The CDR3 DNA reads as TGTGCCTGGCACAGGGTTACTAATTCACCCCTCCACTTT. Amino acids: CAWHRVTNSPLHF.

The CDR3 loop reads CASSSVGTGKYTGELFF. CDR3 coding DNA: TGTGCCAGCAGCTCTGTCGGGACAGGGAAGTACACCGGGGAGCTGTTTTTT. The chain couples TRBV3-1 (or the pseudogene TRBV3-2) to TRBJ2-2, with 9 bases fitting TRBD1. The CDR3 is made up of 17 amino acids. After removal of 5 bases from V and 3 bases from J, the junction contained 10 bases not matched to a gene. Germline V gene data show CDR1 as LGHDT and CDR2 as YNNKEL (reference sequence).

CDR3: CASSPSGGINNEQFF. The CDR3 coding sequence is TGTGCCAGCAGCCCGTCGGGAGGGATTAACAATGAGCAGTTCTTC. The rearrangement links TRBV7-2 to TRBJ2-1, with 8 positions matching TRBD2. The CDR3 totals 15 residues. V shed 5 bases and J 5 bases; nucleotides not matched to a gene: 8. From germline, CDR1 is SGHTA and CDR2 FQGNSA.

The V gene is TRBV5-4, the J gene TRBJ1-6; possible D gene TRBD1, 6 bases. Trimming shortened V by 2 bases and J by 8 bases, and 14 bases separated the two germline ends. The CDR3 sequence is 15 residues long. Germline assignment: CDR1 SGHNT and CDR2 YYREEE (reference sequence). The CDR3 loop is CASSLRGRGDSPLHF. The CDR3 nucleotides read TGTGCCAGCAGCTTAAGGGGGAGAGGAGATTCACCCCTCCACTTT.

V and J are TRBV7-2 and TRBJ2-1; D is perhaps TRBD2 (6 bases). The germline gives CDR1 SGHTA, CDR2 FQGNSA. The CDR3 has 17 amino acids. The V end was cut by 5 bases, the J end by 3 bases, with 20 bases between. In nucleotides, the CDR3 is TGTGCCAGCAGCCCGCGGGACGTGGGGCCTCTCTACAATGAGCAGTTCTTC. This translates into CASSPRDVGPLYNEQFF.

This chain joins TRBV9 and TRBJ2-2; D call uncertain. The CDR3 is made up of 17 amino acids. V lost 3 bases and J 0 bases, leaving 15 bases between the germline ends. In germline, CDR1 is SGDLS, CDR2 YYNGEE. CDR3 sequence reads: CASSARPDPANTGELFF. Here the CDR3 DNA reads TGTGCCAGCAGCGCCCGGCCCGACCCCGCGAACACCGGGGAGCTGTTTTTT.

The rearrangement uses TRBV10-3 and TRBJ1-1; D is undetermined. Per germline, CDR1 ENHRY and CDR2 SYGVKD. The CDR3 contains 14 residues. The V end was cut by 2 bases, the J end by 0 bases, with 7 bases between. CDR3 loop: CAISEVEMNTEAFF. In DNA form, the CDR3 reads TGTGCCATCAGTGAGGTCGAAATGAACACTGAAGCTTTCTTT.

The CDR3 is CASSLAPGKRGNNSPLHF. The CDR3 nucleotides are TGCGCCAGCAGCTTGGCTCCAGGGAAGAGGGGTAATAATTCACCCCTCCACTTT. The V and J genes are TRBV5-1 and TRBJ1-6; possible D gene TRBD1, 5 bases. Trimming stripped 0 bases from V and 5 bases from J, with 18 bases between. Germline assignment: CDR1 SGHRS and CDR2 YFSETQ. The CDR3 covers 18 residues.

The CDR3 coding sequence is TGTGCCACACGGGGGGCGTCATTCTACGAGCAGTACTTC. The encoded protein is CATRGASFYEQYF. This rearrangement joins TRBV19 to TRBJ2-7; weak D call: TRBD2 (7 bases). The CDR3 totals 13 residues. Deletions cut 10 bases from V and 3 bases from J, with 16 bases between. Germline assignment: CDR1 LNHDA and CDR2 SQIVND (reference sequence). Together with reference TRBV19 and TRBJ2-7, the CDR3 gives the full variable domain: DGGITQSPKYLFRKEGQNVTLSCEQNLNHDAMYWYRQDPGQGLRLIYYSQIVNDFQKGDIAEGYSVSREKKESFPLTVTSAQKNPTAFYLCATRGASFYEQYFGPGTRLTVT.

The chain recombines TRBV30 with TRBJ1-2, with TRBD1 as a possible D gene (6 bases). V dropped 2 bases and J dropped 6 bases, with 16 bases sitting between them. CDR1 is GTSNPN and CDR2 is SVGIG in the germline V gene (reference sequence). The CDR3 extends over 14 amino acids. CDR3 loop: CAWSFQGRGNGYTF. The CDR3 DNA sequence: TGTGCCTGGAGTTTCCAGGGGCGGGGCAATGGCTACACCTTC. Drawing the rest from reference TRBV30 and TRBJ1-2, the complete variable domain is SQTIHQWPATLVQPVGSPLSLECTVEGTSNPNLYWYRQAAGRGLQLLFYSVGIGQISSEVPQNLSASRPQDRQFILSSKKLLLSDSGFYLCAWSFQGRGNGYTFGSGTRLTVV.

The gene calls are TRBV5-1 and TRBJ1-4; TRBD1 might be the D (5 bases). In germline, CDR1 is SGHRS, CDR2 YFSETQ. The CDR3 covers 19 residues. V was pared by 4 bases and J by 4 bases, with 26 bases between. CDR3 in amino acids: CASSLLPVGQWGINEKLFF. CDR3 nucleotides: TGCGCCAGCAGCCTGCTTCCTGTAGGTCAGTGGGGCATTAATGAAAAACTGTTTTTT.

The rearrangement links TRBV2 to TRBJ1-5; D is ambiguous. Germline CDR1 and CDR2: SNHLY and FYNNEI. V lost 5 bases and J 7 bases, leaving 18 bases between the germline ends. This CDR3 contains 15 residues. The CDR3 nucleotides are TGTGCCAGCAGTTCTCCGGGTGGGTCGAACCAGCCCCAGCATTTT. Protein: CASSSPGGSNQPQHF.

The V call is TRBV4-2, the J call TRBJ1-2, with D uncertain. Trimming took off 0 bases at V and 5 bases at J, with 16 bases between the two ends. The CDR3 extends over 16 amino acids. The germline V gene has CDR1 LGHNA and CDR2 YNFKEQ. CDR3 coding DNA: TGTGCCAGCAGCCAAGATCCAGTTTCGCCCCAGTATGGCTACACCTTC. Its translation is CASSQDPVSPQYGYTF.

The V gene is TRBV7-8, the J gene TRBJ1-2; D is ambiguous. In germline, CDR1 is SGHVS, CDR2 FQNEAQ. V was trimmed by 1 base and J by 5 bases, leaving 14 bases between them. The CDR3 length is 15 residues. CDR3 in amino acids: CASSLGPDDIYGYTF. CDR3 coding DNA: TGTGCCAGCAGCTTAGGGCCCGATGACATTTATGGCTACACCTTC.